This T cell receptor (beta chain) was identified in a study of T cell responses to AZD1222 COVID-19 vaccine. This CDR3 contains 13 residues. CDR1 is SGHAT and CDR2 is FQNNGV in the germline V gene. V lost 5 bases and J lost 1, with 9 bases in between. Clones were sequenced by immunoSEQ multiplex PCR, and TCRdb holds only the in-frame ones, with some missing. The sample includes some 130,000 clones, about 91% of them seen just once. The rearrangement joins TRBV11-2 to TRBJ2-7; D might be TRBD1 (6 bases). This specimen consisted of peripheral blood, obtained on day 0 of AZD1222 vaccination. This clonotype was obtained from an adult in good health. The CDR3 sequence is CASSADRSYEQYF. In nucleotides, the CDR3 is TGTGCCAGCAGCGCCGACAGGTCCTACGAGCAGTACTTC.